A single sample is the source of the 6 T cell receptor beta chains below, sequenced in a study of Graves' ophthalmopathy and Graves' hyperthyroidism. CDR3 regions of TCR beta were amplified from RNA transcripts. Scientists carried out first-round RT-PCR using HTBI primers and then a second-round multiplex PCR. TCRdb processed the multiplex PCR reads anew with MiXCR; each CDR3 protein has one entry. The sample carries around 170,000 distinct CDR3 sequences, more than 30% recorded once. The sequenced sample was peripheral blood. The origin of the receptors is a woman between 40 and 50 years old with Graves' ophthalmopathy.

This clonotype was observed at least ten times. The chain uses TRBV29-1 and TRBJ2-3; D unresolved. Germline values: CDR1 SQVTM, CDR2 ANQGSEA. The CDR3 loop spans 13 amino acids. Trimming removed 3 bases at V and 1 base at J, with 8 bases between. This chain's CDR3 is CSVEPGRTDTQYF. The CDR3 DNA reads TGCAGCGTTGAGCCAGGCCGCACAGATACGCAGTATTTT.

This clonotype was observed at least ten times. The rearrangement links TRBV7-2 to TRBJ2-7; D remains ambiguous. CDR3 size: 13 residues. V gave up 2 bases and J gave up 3 bases, with 8 bases separating them. Germline CDR1 is SGHTA and CDR2 is FQGNSA. The CDR3 bases are TGTGCCAGCAGCTTACAACAGCTCTACGAGCAGTACTTC. Protein: CASSLQQLYEQYF.

This clonotype was seen many times. The V and J genes are TRBV24-1 and TRBJ2-2; 8 positions agree with TRBD1. Trimming at V came to 8 bases and at J to 2 bases, leaving 3 bases not matched to a gene. The CDR3 runs 14 residues. Germline CDR1 KGHDR, CDR2 SFDVKD. CDR3: CATNGQGNTGELFF. In DNA form, the CDR3 reads TGTGCCACCAATGGACAGGGAAACACCGGGGAGCTGTTTTTT.

The J gene is TRBJ1-2, the V gene TRBV29-1; 9 bases agree with TRBD1. There are 14 residues in the CDR3. Germline loops: CDR1 SQVTM, CDR2 ANQGSEA. J gave up 8 bases and V 8 bases, and 15 bases lay outside the gene matches. CDR3 amino acids: CSTTRRGQGYGYTF. The CDR3 coding sequence is TGCAGCACGACCCGACGTGGACAGGGGTACGGCTACACCTTC.

This clonotype was seen more than once but under ten times. The rearrangement joins TRBV7-8 to TRBJ1-2, with D tentatively TRBD1 (6 bases). V was clipped by 5 bases and J by 6 bases, with 19 bases between them. There are 15 residues in the CDR3. In germline, CDR1 is SGHVS, CDR2 FQNEAQ. This chain's CDR3 is CASSPAWGLVDGYTF. For the CDR3, the DNA is TGTGCCAGCAGCCCCGCCTGGGGGCTGGTGGATGGCTACACCTTC.

The chain is built from TRBV28 and TRBJ2-7; no definite D call. The CDR3 runs 15 residues. The germline gives CDR1 MDHEN, CDR2 SYDVKM. V was shortened by 4 bases and J by 1 base, with 14 bases between the two germline ends. Written as DNA, the CDR3 is TGTGCCAGCAGTTACTACGGGTCGGTTTCCTACGAGCAGTACTTC. Its translation: CASSYYGSVSYEQYF.